These T cell receptor beta chains were read from a single sample in a study of CD8+CD57+ T cells in acquired aplastic anemia. One entry per CDR3 protein results from TCRdb running MiXCR on the reads. The data hold over 150,000 distinct CDR3 sequences, with roughly 65% observed a single time. The material sequenced was sorted CD4+, CD8+, or CD8+CD57+ T cells (not recorded which) from PBMCs. The receptors shown here come from a human donor with aplastic anemia. Each CDR3 is given with its conserved first and last residue. A D gene is named only where the DNA matches it firmly. Not every row has a clone size; where given, it reads once, few, many or a size class.

few	-	TRBJ2-7	TRBV20-1	TGCAGTGCTACTAGGACAGCTAGCTCCTACGAGCAGTACTTC	CSATRTASSYEQYF
-	-	TRBJ1-2	TRBV19	TGTGCCAGTAGTATAGGCTCGGGGTATGGCTACACCTTC	CASSIGSGYGYTF
-	-	TRBJ2-5	TRBV7-9	TGTGCCAGCAGCTTAGGCGGGGGCGGGGTAGAGACCCAGTACTTC	CASSLGGGGVETQYF
-	TRBD2	TRBJ2-5	TRBV7-3	TGTGCCAGCAGCTTAGGCGGGAGCCAAGAGACCCAGTACTTC	CASSLGGSQETQYF
-	-	TRBJ1-6	TRBV5-5	TGTGCCAGCAGCTTGGGGGGGGGCCAAAATTCACCCCTCCACTTT	CASSLGGGQNSPLHF
-	-	TRBJ2-5	TRBV2	TGTGCCAGCATCAAAGAAGGGCGGCCCGGAGAGACCCAGTACTTC	CASIKEGRPGETQYF
-	TRBD2	TRBJ2-7	TRBV7-9	TGTGCCAGCAGCCCCAGACGTGGGACTAGCGGGATTGTCGAGCAGTACTTC	CASSPRRGTSGIVEQYF
-	TRBD1	TRBJ2-7	TRBV5-1	TGCGCCAGCAGTGATGCCGGGACAGGGTACTCCTACGAGCAGTACTTC	CASSDAGTGYSYEQYF
few	TRBD2	TRBJ2-5	TRBV7-9	TGTGCCAGCAGCTTTTCTAGCGGCCAAGAGACCCAGTACTTC	CASSFSSGQETQYF
-	-	TRBJ2-5	TRBV19	TGTGCCAGTAGTCCGTCCGGGGACCAAGAGACCCAGTGCTTC	CASSPSGDQETQCF
many	TRBD2	TRBJ2-7	TRBV27	TGTGCCAGCGCCATAGCGGGGGGGGTGTCCTACGAGCAGTACTTC	CASAIAGGVSYEQYF
-	TRBD2	TRBJ2-3	TRBV3-1	TGTGCCAGCAGCCAAGGCCTAGCGGGGAGTAAAGATACGCAGTATTTT	CASSQGLAGSKDTQYF
-	-	TRBJ2-5	TRBV10-3	TGTGCTATCAGTGAGGGCGGGCTACAAGAGGCCCAGTACTTC	CAISEGGLQEAQYF
-	TRBD1	TRBJ1-1	TRBV2	TGTGCCAGCAGGCGGGACAGAGAAGCTTTCTTT	CASRRDREAFF
many	TRBD1	TRBJ1-3	TRBV19	TGTGCCAGTAGCTACGGACAGGTCGCAAACACCATATATTTT	CASSYGQVANTIYF
-	-	TRBJ2-1	TRBV24-1	TGTGCCACCAGTGGGGGCCGCGGGAATGAGCAGTTCTTC	CATSGGRGNEQFF
-	-	TRBJ2-7	TRBV5-6	TGTGCCAGCAGCTCGTACACCCACTACGAGCAGTACTTC	CASSSYTHYEQYF
-	-	TRBJ1-6	TRBV12-3/TRBV12-4	TGTGCCAGCAGTCCGACGGAAAATAATTCACCCCTCCACTTT	CASSPTENNSPLHF
few	TRBD2	TRBJ2-7	TRBV7-2	TGTGCCAGCAGCGGAGGGGAGGGCCGCTCCTACGAGCAGTACTTC	CASSGGEGRSYEQYF
many	-	TRBJ2-7	TRBV4-1	TGCGCCAGCAGCTTCTCGCCACTGACGGGATACGAGCAGTACTTC	CASSFSPLTGYEQYF
many	TRBD1	TRBJ1-2	TRBV7-8	TGTGCCAGCAGCTTAGTAGGGACAGGGGCCTTAGATGGCTACACCTTC	CASSLVGTGALDGYTF
once	-	TRBJ2-1	TRBV12-3/TRBV12-4	TGTGCCAGCAGTTTACCGCCGTACAATGAGCAGTTCTTC	CASSLPPYNEQFF
many	-	TRBJ2-7	TRBV2	TGTGCCAGCAGCTCCGGGCTTAGCTCCTACGAGCAGTACTTC	CASSSGLSSYEQYF
-	-	TRBJ1-2	TRBV29-1	TGCAGCGGGTGGGGGGGCGGTGGCTATGGCTACACCTTC	CSGWGGGGYGYTF
-	-	TRBJ1-2	TRBV5-4	TGTGCCAGCAGCCGTGACGGTAGTGGCACCTTC	CASSRDGSGTF
-	-	TRBJ1-6	TRBV2	TGTGCCAGCAGTTCAACTCGGGGGGTCCTCGGTTCACCCCTCCACTTT	CASSSTRGVLGSPLHF
-	-	TRBJ1-2	TRBV6-1	TGTGCCAGCAGCCCGCGGGACGCGCAAGGCTACACCTTC	CASSPRDAQGYTF
-	-	TRBJ2-3	TRBV27	TGTGCCAGCAGTTTAATGGGGGCGGCAGATACGCAGTATTTT	CASSLMGAADTQYF
few	-	TRBJ2-2	TRBV27	TGTGCCAGCAAGGGGGGGGAGCTGTTTTTT	CASKGGELFF
-	TRBD1	TRBJ1-2	TRBV29-1	TGCAGCGTTCGGGACAGCTATGGCTACACCTTC	CSVRDSYGYTF
many	TRBD2	TRBJ2-7	TRBV7-9	TGTGCCAGCAGCTTTAGCGGGGTCTACGAGCAGTACTTC	CASSFSGVYEQYF
few	-	TRBJ2-1	TRBV7-3	TGTGCCAGCAGCTTCACAACTGTTGGTGAGCAGTTCTTC	CASSFTTVGEQFF
-	-	TRBJ2-7	TRBV29-1	TGCAGCGCCCAGGGGGGAGGCTACGAGCAGTACTTC	CSAQGGGYEQYF
-	TRBD1	TRBJ1-3	TRBV7-9	TGTGCCAGCAGCCCCACACCGACAGGGATCTCTGGAAACACCATATATTTT	CASSPTPTGISGNTIYF
-	-	TRBJ1-1	TRBV5-4	TGTGCCAGCAGCTTGGATTGGCGAAACACTGAAGCTTTCTTT	CASSLDWRNTEAFF
-	-	TRBJ2-3	TRBV9	TGTGCCAGCAGCGTAGTAGAGGGAAGGACAGATACGCAGTATTTT	CASSVVEGRTDTQYF
-	TRBD2	TRBJ2-2	TRBV2	TGTGCCAGTCCCAGGTTGGGGATAGCGGGGCGCGGGGAGCTGTTTTTT	CASPRLGIAGRGELFF
once	-	TRBJ2-3	TRBV19	TGTGCCAGTAGTATTGGCGGAAGCTCCTACAATGAGCAGTATTTT	CASSIGGSSYNEQYF
-	TRBD1	TRBJ2-5	TRBV10-3	TGTGCCATCAGCAAAATGCGGACAGGGGCCTTGTACCAAGAGACCCAGTACTTC	CAISKMRTGALYQETQYF
many	-	TRBJ1-1	TRBV25-1	TGTGCCAGCAGTGAGGGCCGGGCTTTACACAACACTGAAGCTTTCTTT	CASSEGRALHNTEAFF
-	-	TRBJ2-7	TRBV7-9	TGTGCCAGCAGCTCCGGGACTCTTACCTACGAGCAGTACTTC	CASSSGTLTYEQYF
-	-	TRBJ2-5	TRBV9	TGTGCCAGCAGCGTGGGGACATCGGCAGGGGAGACCCAGTACTTC	CASSVGTSAGETQYF
-	-	TRBJ1-5	TRBV3-2	TGTGCCAGCAGCCAGGGATCAACCCAGCATTTT	CASSQGSTQHF
-	TRBD2	TRBJ2-1	TRBV7-3	TGTGCCAGCAGCCCCGGGACTAACAATGAGCAGTTATTC	CASSPGTNNEQLF
-	-	TRBJ2-3	TRBV7-8	TGTGCCAGCAGCTTAGCGCCGGGGGGCCGGGCAGATACGCAGTATTTT	CASSLAPGGRADTQYF
-	-	TRBJ1-6	TRBV25-1	TGTGCCAGCAGTGAATTGGTCCCCAGTTATTCACCCCTCCACTTT	CASSELVPSYSPLHF